This is a list of T cell receptor beta chains from one sample in a study of T cell responses to AZD1222 COVID-19 vaccine. Sequencing was performed with immunoSEQ multiplex PCR; in TCRdb, only in-frame clones are kept and a portion is missing. This table has just over 80,000 clones, 75% to 90% appearing once. This specimen consisted of peripheral blood, obtained on day 0 of AZD1222 vaccination. These receptors were collected from an adult in good health. CDR3s include the opening cysteine and the closing phenylalanine or tryptophan. A D gene is named only where the DNA matches it firmly. Clone size is shown for a subset of rows, as once, few, many or a class of expanded clone.

TRBV5-4	TRBJ1-1	TRBD1	-	CASSHMGRGAVSEAFF	TGTGCCAGCAGCCACATGGGCAGGGGGGCGGTTAGTGAAGCTTTCTTT
TRBV6-5	TRBJ2-3	-	-	CALIGNGDTQYF	TGTGCTCTTATCGGAAACGGGGATACGCAGTATTTT
TRBV10-3	TRBJ2-7	-	-	CAISEGDLTYEQYF	TGTGCCATCAGTGAAGGGGACTTAACCTACGAGCAGTACTTC
TRBV18	TRBJ1-6	TRBD1	-	CASSLNPGTGNSPLHF	TGTGCCAGCTCACTCAATCCCGGGACAGGGAATTCACCCCTCCACTTT
TRBV24-1	TRBJ1-3	-	-	CATSDQTGNTIYF	TGTGCCACCAGTGATCAGACAGGAAACACCATATATTTT
TRBV9	TRBJ2-2	TRBD1	-	CASTLTGGTGELFF	TGTGCCAGCACCTTGACAGGGGGCACCGGGGAGCTGTTTTTT
TRBV7-9	TRBJ1-4	-	-	CASSLSGTTNEKLFF	TGTGCCAGCAGCTTAAGTGGAACAACTAATGAAAAACTGTTTTTT
TRBV29-1	TRBJ1-2	TRBD1	-	CSVEGYGDRGNYGYTF	TGCAGCGTTGAGGGGTACGGGGACAGGGGGAACTATGGCTACACCTTC
TRBV7-3	TRBJ2-2	TRBD1	once	CASSHVQGSTGELFF	TGTGCCAGCAGCCACGTACAGGGGAGCACCGGGGAGCTGTTTTTT
TRBV11-3	TRBJ2-6	-	-	CASSLRLSGANVLTF	TGTGCCAGCAGCTTAAGGTTATCTGGGGCCAACGTCCTGACTTTC
TRBV19	TRBJ1-1	TRBD1	-	CASSERTGLNTEAFF	TGTGCCAGTAGTGAGAGGACAGGGCTGAACACTGAAGCTTTCTTT
TRBV18	TRBJ1-1	-	-	CASSPGGEAFF	TGTGCCAGCTCACCTGGCGGTGAAGCTTTCTTT
TRBV28	TRBJ2-5	TRBD2	-	CASSPGLAWETQYF	TGTGCCAGCAGCCCCGGACTAGCGTGGGAGACCCAGTACTTC
TRBV10-3	TRBJ1-1	-	-	CAISEPGESDTEAFF	TGTGCCATCAGTGAGCCTGGAGAGTCGGACACTGAAGCTTTCTTT
TRBV28	TRBJ2-7	-	-	CASSLGYYEQYF	TGTGCCAGCAGTTTAGGGTACTACGAGCAGTACTTC
TRBV27	TRBJ2-7	-	-	CASSLSTLSYEQYF	TGTGCCAGCAGTTTGAGTACTCTCTCCTACGAGCAGTACTTC
TRBV6-5	TRBJ2-4	-	-	CASSYSRGGKNIQYF	TGTGCCAGCAGTTACTCCAGAGGGGGGAAAAACATTCAGTACTTC
TRBV2	TRBJ1-1	TRBD1	-	CASREDRGPFNTEAFF	TGTGCCAGCAGGGAGGACAGGGGACCTTTTAACACTGAAGCTTTCTTT
TRBV7-9	TRBJ2-5	TRBD1	-	CASSIARGSFEETQYF	TGTGCCAGCAGCATAGCCAGGGGGTCGTTTGAAGAGACCCAGTACTTC
TRBV15	TRBJ2-7	TRBD1	-	CATSSFGQGKYF	TGTGCCACCAGCAGTTTCGGACAGGGCAAGTACTTC
TRBV12-3/TRBV12-4	TRBJ2-2	-	-	CASSPQNTGELFF	TGTGCCAGCAGCCCCCAGAACACCGGGGAGCTGTTTTTT
TRBV5-1	TRBJ2-3	TRBD2	-	CASSWPKTSGTTDTQYF	TGCGCCAGCAGCTGGCCCAAGACTAGCGGCACCACAGATACGCAGTATTTT
TRBV6-2/TRBV6-3	TRBJ1-2	TRBD1	once	CASSYGGQLYGYTF	TGTGCCAGCAGTTACGGGGGACAGCTCTATGGCTACACCTTC
TRBV28	TRBJ1-2	-	-	CASSLVQGYKGYTF	TGTGCCAGCAGTTTAGTCCAGGGGTATAAGGGCTACACCTTC
TRBV7-9	TRBJ1-1	TRBD1	once	CASRDRGNTEAFF	TGTGCCAGCAGGGACAGGGGTAACACTGAAGCTTTCTTT
TRBV10-3	TRBJ1-1	TRBD1	-	CAISPGSQGEAFF	TGTGCCATCAGCCCGGGCTCACAGGGGGAAGCTTTCTTT
TRBV11-3	TRBJ2-2	-	-	CASSLVRTSGELFF	TGTGCCAGCAGCTTAGTTCGGACCTCAGGGGAGCTGTTTTTT
TRBV4-3	TRBJ1-3	TRBD1	-	CASSQDLPGGTGNTIYF	TGCGCCAGCAGCCAAGATTTACCAGGGGGCACTGGAAACACCATATATTTT
TRBV3-1/TRBV3-2	TRBJ1-1	-	-	CASSAPQGNTEAFF	TGTGCCAGCAGCGCCCCCCAGGGGAACACTGAAGCTTTCTTT
TRBV18	TRBJ2-1	-	-	CASSPKVASENEQFF	TGTGCCAGCTCACCAAAAGTCGCTAGCGAAAATGAGCAGTTCTTC
TRBV6-5	TRBJ1-2	-	few	CASSSPDKPANYGYTF	TGTGCCAGCAGTTCCCCGGACAAGCCAGCTAACTATGGCTACACCTTC
TRBV10-3	TRBJ1-4	-	-	CAISETGIGEKLFF	TGTGCCATCAGTGAGACAGGGATAGGAGAAAAACTGTTTTTT
TRBV4-3	TRBJ1-2	-	-	CASSQDSSYGYTF	TGCGCCAGCAGCCAAGACTCGAGCTATGGCTACACCTTC
TRBV6-5	TRBJ2-4	TRBD1	-	CASRTRQGRNIQYF	TGTGCCAGCAGGACCAGACAGGGTCGGAACATTCAGTACTTC
TRBV6-5	TRBJ2-5	TRBD2	-	CAIAGGYQETQYF	TGTGCCATAGCGGGGGGGTACCAAGAGACCCAGTACTTC
TRBV27	TRBJ1-6	-	once	CASSATASGGSPLHF	TGTGCCAGCAGTGCCACAGCTTCAGGAGGGTCACCCCTCCACTTT
TRBV27	TRBJ1-2	-	-	CASPYGQLLGFSAVSTFYGYTF	TGTGCCAGCCCCTACGGCCAACTCCTCGGGTTCTCGGCGGTCTCCACCTTCTATGGCTACACCTTC
TRBV5-1	TRBJ2-7	-	-	CASSSQGPGSYEQYF	TGCGCCAGCAGCTCACAGGGACCAGGCTCCTACGAGCAGTACTTC
TRBV5-1	TRBJ2-7	-	once	CASSLPGAGYEQYF	TGCGCCAGCAGCTTGCCGGGAGCAGGGTACGAGCAGTACTTC
TRBV7-9	TRBJ1-1	-	-	CASSSPGATEAFF	TGTGCCAGCAGCTCCCCGGGGGCCACTGAAGCTTTCTTT